This TCR beta chain was retrieved from a study of vaccination effects on CD4 cells after COVID-19 (dated by TCRdb to between 2022 and 2023). About the investigation overall: Two doses of either the BNT162b2 or the mRNA-1273 mRNA SARS-CoV-2 vaccine were administered to participants. A total of approximately 9 COVID-19 convalescent patients and a few SARS-CoV-2-naive healthy vaccine recipients were included in the full study. SARS-CoV-2 spike-specific CD4+ TCR repertoires were compared before and after mRNA vaccination in COVID-19 convalescent patients and in infection-naive vaccine recipients. Cultures from other donors in the study were sequenced with the Oncomine TCR Beta short-read assay on an Illumina iSeq 100. What the research found in general, with its limitations: Clones induced by infection and clones induced by vaccination both contracted markedly at late timepoints after vaccination, which fits with T cell responses waning over time. Among healthy vaccine recipients, nearly all vaccine-induced clones were SARS-CoV-2 mono-reactive, and only 1 of 255 was cross-reactive with common cold coronaviruses. Only a small number of convalescent patients were included, and no early post-infection timepoints were available, which limited the study.

Reading the germline V gene gives CDR1 SGHRS and CDR2 YFSETQ. Relative to germline, V is 0 bases shorter and J is 7 bases shorter, with 8 bases between their ends. The CDR3 goes from the cysteine to the phenylalanine over 13 residues. Only the CDR3 DNA is retained, 39 bases long and in frame from the first base. Comment on this clone: Its recognized antigen is unknown. No much larger clone exists at a distance of one base, and base qualities are not known.

The library was built by means of the immunoSEQ multiplex PCR assay. DNA from the CD4+ T cells that had been cultured and isolated underwent TCR beta CDR3 sequencing. As for how the authors treated the data: Non-productive TCR sequences were removed and reads were trimmed to the CDR3 region, keeping CDR3s of at least 7 amino acids. Antigen-specific clonotypes were identified with the MANAFEST web app by comparing expansion in peptide wells against reference cultures. To be called positive, a clone needed expansion at FDR<0.05 compared with the reference and with all other wells, an odds ratio greater than 5, and a frequency greater than 0.1% in two replicate wells. Clonotypes significantly expanded in SARS-CoV-2 spike wells and in at least one common cold coronavirus spike condition were defined as cross-reactive. Using the stringdist R package, CDR3 similarity was measured by Levenshtein distance, and unrooted trees were constructed with ape in R 3.6.1. Drawn from immuneACCESS, this table holds only the in-frame rearrangements with V and J called that TCRdb kept. Clones are partly lost; checked studies trace under half to an unresolved V gene and leave the rest unexplained. V and J calls and clone size are those listed in that table; D and trimming were worked out from the DNA. The sample table lists tens of thousands of clones, approximately 76% of them with a count of one. In total, the top ten clones hold around 3% of the sample.

The ViraFEST assay stimulated PBMC with viral peptide pools and then used TCR sequencing to identify antigen-specific CD4+ T cell clonotypes by expansion. After 10 days of culture, CD4+ T cells were isolated with the EasySep CD4+ T cell isolation kit. None of the healthy vaccine recipients had a prior SARS-CoV-2 infection, which was confirmed by nucleocapsid antibody tests that came back negative both before and after vaccination. About 2.2 million PBMC per well were cultured in IMDM with about 5.1% human AB serum, around 9.1 IU/ml IL-2 and gentamicin, plus 10 ug/ml peptides. On days 3 and 7, half of the culture medium was replaced with fresh IL-2-containing medium. Unless noted otherwise, every peptide stimulation condition was cultured in triplicate wells. PBMC were separated from whole blood using Ficoll-Paque Plus gradient centrifugation and were then either cryopreserved at -140C or used fresh. Overlapping peptide pools spanned the spike proteins of SARS-CoV-2 and the common cold coronaviruses HCoV-NL63, HCoV-OC43 and HCoV-229E. Genomic DNA was extracted from cultured CD4+ T cells with the QIAamp micro DNA kit.

The rearrangement joined TRBV5-1 to TRBJ2-1; the D segment could be TRBD2, given 5 matching bases. This TCR derives from a human donor who received a COVID-19 vaccine. Sequencing used CD4+ T cells from PBMCs cultured with HCoV-NL63 spike peptides, obtained before COVID-19 vaccination. Per the publication, the cell subset or site label means: HCoV-NL63 spike overlapping peptide pool stimulation. The CDR3 protein is CASSLGTGNEQFF. The nucleotide sequence reads as follows: TGCGCCAGCAGCTTGGGGACTGGAAATGAGCAGTTCTTC.